These 30 T cell receptor beta chains originate from one sample sequenced in a study of beta chain bispecific antibodies for T cell cancers. Study-level findings and limits: The TRBV12-3 share of total TRBV signal fell more than 98% after anti-TRBV12 rather than anti-CD19 exposure. Normal T cells contributed less of the targeted TRBV signal than the leukemia cells did.

Either OKT3 anti-CD3 antibody or CD3/CD28 beads expanded T cells from blood mononuclear cells over roughly 3 days. Using its own MiXCR run on the 5' RACE reads, TCRdb lists one record per CDR3 protein. The sample holds 20,000 to 25,000 distinct CDR3 sequences, about 2% seen once. The antigens of these receptors remain unknown. Sequenced material: healthy donor T cells cultured with leukemia cells, taken from a culture containing a bispecific antibody targeting TCR Vbeta12. All receptors derive from a human donor in good health. Some clones in this sample may be carry-over from other donors' samples.

The chain joins TRBV7-8 to TRBJ2-1, with a weak D call TRBD2 (7 bases). The CDR3 has 15 residues. Germline lookup yields CDR1 SGHVS and CDR2 FQNEAQ. The V end lost 0 bases, the J end lost 2 bases, and 8 bases lay between the germline ends. CDR3 nucleotides: TGTGCCAGCAGCTTAGCGGGGGGGCCCTACAATGAGCAGTTCTTC. Translation: CASSLAGGPYNEQFF.

This clonotype is deemed medium-sized. This chain uses TRBV10-2 with TRBJ2-7, with D perhaps given as TRBD1 or TRBD2 (5 bases each). V was shortened by 6 bases and J by 3 bases, with 12 bases between the two germline ends. Per the germline V gene, CDR1 is WSHSY and CDR2 is SAAADI. There are 13 residues in the CDR3. The CDR3 coding sequence is TGCGCCAGCAGGGGACCGCTGAACTACGAGCAGTACTTC. As protein: CASRGPLNYEQYF.

This clonotype was seen repeatedly, ten times or more. V is TRBV30 and J is TRBJ1-1; the D is unclear. CDR1 GTSNPN and CDR2 SVGIG come from the germline V gene (reference sequence). The CDR3 has 12 residues. Trimming removed 5 bases from V and 3 bases from J, with 10 bases in between. The CDR3 loop is CAWSLGDTEAFF. The CDR3 coding sequence is TGTGCCTGGTCCCTCGGGGACACTGAAGCTTTCTTT.

This clonotype is judged medium-sized (0.01 to 0.1%). The gene calls are TRBV6-5 and TRBJ2-6, with D possibly being TRBD2 (6 bases). This CDR3 has 14 residues. V was trimmed by 7 bases and J by 1 base, leaving 8 bases between them. CDR1 is MNHEY, CDR2 SVGAGI, per germline. CDR3 nucleotides: TGTGCCAGCAAGGGGACTTCTGGGGCCAACGTCCTGACTTTC. Amino acid sequence: CASKGTSGANVLTF.

This clonotype was seen at least ten times. The chain couples TRBV2 to TRBJ2-7; no clear D gene. Per germline, CDR1 SNHLY and CDR2 FYNNEI. The CDR3 spans 15 residues. The V end lost 3 bases, the J end lost 1 base, and 13 bases lay between the germline ends. DNA of the CDR3: TGTGCCAGCAGTGAGTCAGTCCCAGTGTCCTACGAGCAGTACTTC. Protein: CASSESVPVSYEQYF.

This clonotype showed up many times. The chain is built from TRBV6-5 and TRBJ1-2; D perhaps matches TRBD1 (6 bases). Germline values: CDR1 MNHEY, CDR2 SVGAGI. V was pared by 0 bases and J by 1 base, with 12 bases between. The CDR3 sequence is 16 residues long. The CDR3 here is CASSYSSNRDNYGYTF. Here the CDR3 DNA reads TGTGCCAGCAGTTACTCGAGTAACAGGGATAACTATGGCTACACCTTC.

This clonotype was counted ten times or more. The chain combines TRBV18 with TRBJ1-4, with TRBD1 matching 9 bases. The CDR3 consists of 14 residues. Germline loops: CDR1 KGHSH, CDR2 LQKENI. The ends lost 5 bases at V and 8 bases at J; junction bases unmatched: 6. The DNA of the CDR3 is TGTGCCAGCTCATTGGGACAGGGAGGCGAAAAACTGTTTTTT. Translation gives CASSLGQGGEKLFF.

In this sample, this clonotype turned up many times. The chain recombines TRBV29-1 with TRBJ1-1, with D uncertain. Germline V gene lookup returns CDR1 SQVTM and CDR2 ANQGSEA. V shed 6 bases and J shed 1 base, with 6 bases lying between them. CDR3 length: 11 residues. The CDR3 is CSVPANTEAFF. The CDR3 DNA sequence: TGCAGCGTCCCAGCGAACACTGAAGCTTTCTTT. The full variable domain, completed using reference TRBV29-1 and TRBJ1-1, is SAVISQKPSRDICQRGTSLTIQCQVDSQVTMMFWYRQQPGQSLTLIATANQGSEATYESGFVIDKFPISRPNLTFSTLTVSNMSPEDSSIYLCSVPANTEAFFGQGTRLTVV.

This clonotype was counted ten times or more. This sequence joins TRBV19 and TRBJ2-2; D unresolved. The CDR3 has 12 residues. CDR1 LNHDA and CDR2 SQIVND come from the germline V gene (reference sequence). Trimming pared 7 bases from V and 6 bases from J, leaving 9 bases between. This chain's CDR3 is CASIETPGELFF. The CDR3 nucleotides are TGTGCCAGTATTGAAACCCCCGGGGAGCTGTTTTTT.

In its sample, this clonotype ranks as medium-sized. The gene calls are TRBV5-1 and TRBJ2-7; D is uncertain. V dropped 2 bases and J dropped 4 bases, with 13 bases sitting between them. Germline values: CDR1 SGHRS, CDR2 YFSETQ. The CDR3 has 14 residues. The CDR3 coding sequence is TGCGCCAGCAGCTTCGCCCCGACCGAATACGAGCAGTACTTC. It encodes CASSFAPTEYEQYF.

This clonotype was seen repeatedly, ten times or more. The rearrangement joins TRBV3-1 to TRBJ2-1; TRBD2 aligns across 11 bases. Trimming at V came to 4 bases and at J to 9 bases, leaving 8 bases not matched to a gene. Per germline, CDR1 LGHDT and CDR2 YNNKEL (reference sequence). The CDR3 has 15 residues. CDR3 amino acids: CASSPRLAGSTEQFF. CDR3 bases: TGTGCCAGCAGCCCCCGACTAGCGGGGTCAACTGAGCAGTTCTTC.

This clonotype was observed at least ten times. This rearrangement joins TRBV7-9 to TRBJ1-1; 10 bases line up with TRBD1. V dropped 4 bases and J dropped 7; count of bases not matched to a gene: 12. The CDR3 spans 16 residues. The germline CDR1 and CDR2 sequences are SEHNR and FQNEAQ (reference sequence). Here the CDR3 DNA reads TGTGCCAGCAGCTCCCCCGGGACAGGGGACTTTAATGAAGCTTTCTTT. Protein sequence: CASSSPGTGDFNEAFF.

This clonotype has ten or more counts. The chain couples TRBV20-1 to TRBJ1-3, with 9 bases aligning to TRBD1. Germline CDR1 and CDR2: DFQATT and SNEGSKA (reference sequence). This CDR3 is 15 amino acids long. The V and J ends lost 0 bases and 1 base, in that order; junction bases with no gene match: 1. CDR3 bases: TGCAGTGCTAGAGATGACAGGGGGTCTGGAAACACCATATATTTT. Encoded protein: CSARDDRGSGNTIYF.

Remarks on this clonotype: This could be a read error, since a much larger clone is one nucleotide away. The chain couples TRBV6-5 to TRBJ2-7; TRBD1 matches at 8 bases. CDR1 and CDR2 from the germline V gene are MNHEY and SVGAGI. Trimming took 6 bases from V and 6 from J; bases not matched to a gene: 7. CDR3 length equals 13 residues. The CDR3 DNA is TGTGCCAGCAGGGAGGGACAGGACTGCGAGCAGTACTTC. It specifies CASREGQDCEQYF.

This clonotype was seen many times. The chain links TRBV9 to TRBJ2-1; D remains unclear. Germline V CDR1 and CDR2: SGDLS, YYNGEE. V was cut by 0 bases and J by 13 bases, with 17 bases left in between. This CDR3 region has 14 residues. Here the CDR3 DNA reads TGTGCCAGCAGCGTAGAGATTTTGGGCCAGGACCAGTTCTTC. It is translated as CASSVEILGQDQFF.

This clonotype was seen at least ten times. V gene TRBV19 combines with J gene TRBJ2-1; perhaps TRBD2 as D (7 bases). The CDR3 sequence is 17 residues long. The V end lost 4 bases, the J end lost 4 bases, and 20 bases lay between the germline ends. CDR1 and CDR2 (germline): LNHDA, SQIVND (reference sequence). CDR3 sequence (DNA): TGTGCCAGTAGTACACCGGGACCCAAGGGGGGGTACAATGAGCAGTTCTTC. Residues: CASSTPGPKGGYNEQFF.

This clonotype was counted at least ten times. The genes are TRBV19 and TRBJ2-5, with no clear D. Deletions cut 3 bases from V and 1 base from J, with 9 bases between. Germline CDR1 is LNHDA and CDR2 is SQIVND (reference sequence). The CDR3 is 14 amino acids. The DNA of the CDR3 is TGTGCCAGTAGTATGAGGACGATCCAAGAGACCCAGTACTTC. The encoded protein is CASSMRTIQETQYF.

This clonotype was found many times. The chain has TRBV4-1 and TRBJ1-2, with unresolved D. V was clipped by 0 bases and J by 4 bases, with 3 bases between them. Germline assignment: CDR1 MGHRA and CDR2 YSYEKL. The CDR3 covers 12 residues. The CDR3 reads CASSQDRYGYTF. In DNA form, the CDR3 reads TGCGCCAGCAGCCAAGATCGCTATGGCTACACCTTC.

At least ten counts were recorded for this clonotype. This chain joins TRBV5-6 and TRBJ2-7, with D tentatively TRBD2 (6 bases). CDR1 and CDR2 (germline): SGHDT, YYEEEE. Trimming took 4 bases from V and 0 from J, leaving 14 bases between them. The CDR3 totals 15 residues. The CDR3 is CASSPSGYGSYEQYF. The CDR3 DNA is TGTGCCAGCAGCCCGAGCGGGTACGGCTCCTACGAGCAGTACTTC.

In its sample, this clonotype was seen many times. The rearrangement joins TRBV10-2 to TRBJ2-7; no clear D gene. CDR1 is WSHSY, CDR2 SAAADI, per germline. The CDR3 covers 13 residues. Trimming shortened V by 8 bases and J by 2 bases, and 13 bases separated the two germline ends. In nucleotides, the CDR3 is TGCGCCAGCGCCCCAGGAGCTACCTACGAGCAGTACTTC. This encodes CASAPGATYEQYF.

The table lists this clonotype with a count of one. The rearrangement uses TRBV11-2 and TRBJ2-3; the D is unclear. The CDR3 is 14 amino acids. The V gene's germline CDR1 is SGHAT and CDR2 FQNNGV. V was pared by 7 bases and J by 2 bases, with 13 bases between. The chain's CDR3 is CASNRRDYTDTQYF. CDR3 in DNA: TGTGCCAGCAACCGTCGAGATTACACAGATACGCAGTATTTT.

This clonotype is categorized as medium-sized. The V and J genes are TRBV3-1 and TRBJ2-7; 7 bases align to TRBD1. The CDR3 extends over 15 amino acids. Unmatched junction bases numbered 6, after V lost 2 bases and J lost 2 bases. CDR1 is LGHDT, CDR2 YNNKEL, per germline (reference sequence). The CDR3 protein is CASSQFAGGTYEQYF. CDR3 coding DNA: TGTGCCAGCAGCCAATTCGCAGGGGGAACCTACGAGCAGTACTTC.

This clonotype was detected ten times or more. The chain has TRBV7-2 and TRBJ2-1, with TRBD1 matching 10 bases. Germline lookup yields CDR1 SGHTA and CDR2 FQGNSA. The trim removed 7 bases at V and 7 bases at J, leaving 10 bases unmatched. The CDR3 is made up of 15 amino acids. CDR3 protein: CASTPGTGDLNEQFF. The CDR3 coding sequence is TGTGCCAGCACCCCAGGGACAGGGGATCTTAATGAGCAGTTCTTC.

This clonotype was observed many times. This rearrangement joins TRBV6-1 to TRBJ2-1; D gene ambiguous. The CDR3 length is 18 residues. The V gene's germline CDR1 is MNHNS and CDR2 SASEGT. The V and J ends lost 0 bases and 1 base respectively, with 16 bases between them. For the CDR3, the DNA is TGTGCCAGCAGTGAAGCGGTGTGGCAGAGTTTATCCTACAATGAGCAGTTCTTC. This translates into CASSEAVWQSLSYNEQFF.

The rearrangement links TRBV20-1 to TRBJ2-5; 8 nucleotides align to TRBD1. The ends lost 4 bases at V and 1 base at J; junction bases unmatched: 14. The CDR3 covers 17 residues. Germline assignment: CDR1 DFQATT and CDR2 SNEGSKA (reference sequence). CDR3 sequence (DNA): TGCAGTGCTATATCGGGACAGGCCCTTTCTTTCCAAGAGACCCAGTACTTC. Its translation: CSAISGQALSFQETQYF.

V is TRBV10-1 and J is TRBJ2-5, with a tentative D call TRBD1 (6 bases). The CDR3 runs 13 residues. The V and J ends lost 10 bases and 4 bases respectively, with 16 bases between them. CDR1 is WNHNN and CDR2 is SYGVQD in the germline V gene (reference sequence). This CDR3 is CATQRKGGETQYF. CDR3 in DNA: TGCGCCACCCAGAGAAAAGGGGGAGAGACCCAGTACTTC.

In its sample, this clonotype was seen many times. J is TRBJ2-7 and V is TRBV11-2; D call uncertain. The CDR3 is 14 amino acids. Deletions cut 4 bases from V and 1 base from J, with 11 bases between. Germline values: CDR1 SGHAT, CDR2 FQNNGV. The CDR3 sequence is CASSSERASYEQYF. The CDR3 DNA sequence: TGTGCCAGCAGCTCAGAAAGGGCGTCCTACGAGCAGTACTTC.

This clonotype was picked up many times. V is TRBV5-4 and J is TRBJ1-4; no clear D gene. Trimming stripped 2 bases from V and 2 bases from J, with 7 bases between. Germline V gene sequence: CDR1 SGHNT, CDR2 YYREEE (reference sequence). The CDR3 runs to 14 residues. CDR3 in DNA: TGTGCCAGCAGCTTTTACAGTACTAATGAAAAACTGTTTTTT. Translated: CASSFYSTNEKLFF. The entire variable domain, with the rest obtained from reference TRBV5-4 and TRBJ1-4, is as follows: ETGVTQSPTHLIKTRGQQVTLRCSSQSGHNTVSWYQQALGQGPQFIFQYYREEENGRGNFPPRFSGLQFPNYSSELNVNALELDDSALYLCASSFYSTNEKLFFGSGTQLSVL.

This clonotype occurred many times. The J gene is TRBJ2-7, the V gene TRBV27; 16 bases are shared with TRBD2. The CDR3 contains 16 residues. The germline V gene has CDR1 MNHEY and CDR2 SMNVEV (reference sequence). V was pared by 6 bases and J by 3 bases, with 5 bases of the junction left unmatched. DNA of the CDR3: TGTGCCAGCAGGACCGGGACTAGCGGGGGGGTCTACGAGCAGTACTTC. Encoded protein: CASRTGTSGGVYEQYF.

At least ten counts were recorded for this clonotype. The chain has TRBV30 and TRBJ1-1; D remains unclear. The V gene lost 4 bases and the J gene lost 1 base, with 7 bases spanning the gap. The CDR3 contains 12 residues. Germline values: CDR1 GTSNPN, CDR2 SVGIG (reference sequence). The CDR3 protein is CAWKYWNTEAFF. DNA of the CDR3: TGTGCCTGGAAATATTGGAACACTGAAGCTTTCTTT.